The T cell receptor (beta chain) under discussion was sequenced for a study of blood T cell repertoires in COVID-19. Patients at the Seattle site were enrolled during active infection and followed longitudinally. Data came from immunoSEQ multiplex PCR; TCRdb stores just in-frame clones and leaves some out. The sample lists 250,000 to 350,000 clones, 84% seen once, with roughly 1.5% in the top ten. Germline V gives CDR1 SNHLY, CDR2 FYNNEI. This CDR3 has 14 residues. V gave up 2 bases and J gave up 8 bases, with 13 bases separating them. The clonotype originates from a human donor with COVID-19, enrolled during active disease. The donor label of this sample is uncertain. Sequencing was performed on peripheral blood. The chain has TRBV2 and TRBJ2-1; D possibly corresponds to TRBD2 (5 bases). DNA for the CDR3: TGTGCCAGCAGTGAATTGTCTAGCCTCGATGAGCAGTTCTTC. Translated: CASSELSSLDEQFF.